These 25 T cell receptor beta chains were all obtained from the same sample, sequenced in a study of T cells after yellow fever vaccination. MiXCR, run by TCRdb on the 5' RACE reads, gives a single entry per CDR3 protein. The table records around 250,000 distinct CDR3 sequences, less than 8.5% of them present only once. The sequenced sample was CD4+ T cells sorted from PBMCs, obtained 15 days after the yellow fever booster vaccination. These receptors all stem from a man aged 25 to 45 who received the YFV17D yellow fever vaccine.

The chain is built from TRBV11-1 and TRBJ2-6; D not certain. The CDR3 is 18 residues long. Germline V lookup: CDR1 SGHAT, CDR2 FQDESV (reference sequence). The V end lost 3 bases, the J end lost 1 base, and 16 bases lay between the germline ends. The CDR3 sequence: CASSFTWLVQSGANVLTF. CDR3 in DNA: TGTGCCAGCAGCTTCACGTGGCTAGTCCAATCTGGGGCCAACGTCCTGACTTTC.

This clonotype has a count of ten or more. The chain couples TRBV27 to TRBJ2-1; TRBD2 aligns across 7 bases. The CDR3 runs to 14 residues. Germline V gene lookup returns CDR1 MNHEY and CDR2 SMNVEV (reference sequence). Trimming at V came to 6 bases and at J to 7 bases, leaving 9 bases not matched to a gene. The CDR3 DNA follows: TGTGCCAGCAGCCTAAAACTAGCGAGGAATGAGCAGTTCTTC. Protein product: CASSLKLARNEQFF.

The rearrangement uses TRBV3-1 and TRBJ1-2; D might be TRBD1 (6 bases). Trimming removed 4 bases at V and 6 bases at J, with 12 bases between. CDR3 length: 13 residues. Germline assignment: CDR1 LGHDT and CDR2 YNNKEL (reference sequence). The CDR3, as DNA: TGTGCCAGCAGCCCGGACAGCGGTCATGGCTACACCTTC. Amino acid sequence: CASSPDSGHGYTF. Combining the CDR3 with reference TRBV3-1 and TRBJ1-2 gives the whole variable domain DTAVSQTPKYLVTQMGNDKSIKCEQNLGHDTMYWYKQDSKKFLKIMFSYNNKELIINETVPNRFSPKSPDKAHLNLHINSLELGDSAVYFCASSPDSGHGYTFGSGTRLTVV.

The rearrangement uses TRBV4-3 and TRBJ1-6; D might be TRBD1 (6 bases). This CDR3 contains 16 residues. V lost 0 bases to trimming and J lost 8 bases, with 14 bases between them. The germline CDR1 and CDR2 sequences are LGHNA and YSLEER. The DNA of the CDR3 is TGCGCCAGCAGCCAAGATCGTCACAGGGTTGATTCACCCCTCCACTTT. Protein sequence: CASSQDRHRVDSPLHF.

In its sample, this clonotype was seen a few times. This chain uses TRBV7-9 with TRBJ2-3; D remains ambiguous. V was trimmed by 2 bases and J by 3 bases, leaving 9 bases between them. Germline assignment: CDR1 SEHNR and CDR2 FQNEAQ (reference sequence). The CDR3 loop spans 14 amino acids. The CDR3 here is CASSLSALTDTQYF. The CDR3 DNA is TGTGCCAGCAGCTTATCGGCCCTAACAGATACGCAGTATTTT.

J is TRBJ1-1 and V is TRBV5-5; 8 positions agree with TRBD1. The length of the CDR3 is 16 residues. Germline CDR1 SGHKS, CDR2 YYEKEE (reference sequence). V shed 2 bases, J shed 0 bases, and the junction held 6 bases outside the gene matches. The CDR3 coding sequence is TGTGCCAGCAGCTTACAGGGGGGCCGGATGAACACTGAAGCTTTCTTT. Its translation is CASSLQGGRMNTEAFF.

The sample holds a few counts of this clonotype. This chain uses TRBV20-1 with TRBJ2-7, with D hard to call. Germline V lookup: CDR1 DFQATT, CDR2 SNEGSKA (reference sequence). Trimming removed 5 bases at V and 2 bases at J, with 16 bases between. The CDR3 contains 14 residues. CDR3 residues: CSAPPEVPTYEQYF. DNA for the CDR3: TGCAGTGCTCCGCCAGAGGTTCCCACCTACGAGCAGTACTTC.

This clonotype was counted only a few times. The chain recombines TRBV18 with TRBJ2-5, with 12 nucleotides matching TRBD1. CDR1 and CDR2 (germline): KGHSH, LQKENI. The V and J ends lost 4 bases and 5 bases, in that order; junction bases with no gene match: 11. CDR3 length: 17 residues. Here the CDR3 reads CASSHHPGQGARETQYF. The CDR3 DNA follows: TGTGCCAGCTCACACCATCCGGGACAGGGGGCGCGGGAGACCCAGTACTTC. Complete variable domain (other parts from reference TRBV18 and TRBJ2-5): NAGVMQNPRHLVRRRGQEARLRCSPMKGHSHVYWYRQLPEEGLKFMVYLQKENIIDESGMPKERFSAEFPKEGPSILRIQQVVRGDSAAYFCASSHHPGQGARETQYFGPGTRLLVL.

This clonotype came up many times. The chain carries TRBV4-3 and TRBJ1-1; D unresolved. Germline CDR1 is LGHNA and CDR2 is YSLEER. V lost 0 bases, J lost 5 bases, and 10 bases lay in between. This CDR3 is built from 14 residues. CDR3 protein: CASSQEPQRTEAFF. CDR3 nucleotide sequence: TGCGCCAGCAGCCAAGAACCCCAGAGGACTGAAGCTTTCTTT.

The table lists this clonotype with many counts. J is TRBJ2-3 and V is TRBV20-1, with unresolved D. Germline V gene sequence: CDR1 DFQATT, CDR2 SNEGSKA (reference sequence). The CDR3 covers 12 residues. Trimming left V 0 bases short and J 8 bases short, with 9 bases between. The CDR3 sequence is CSARDQAVTQYF. In DNA form, the CDR3 reads TGCAGTGCTAGAGACCAAGCAGTTACGCAGTATTTT.

This rearrangement joins TRBV6-1 to TRBJ2-7, with 10 positions matching TRBD1. Germline-derived CDR1 and CDR2 are MNHNS and SASEGT. There are 13 residues in the CDR3. J gave up 9 bases and V 6 bases, and 8 bases lay outside the gene matches. This chain's CDR3 is CASRSGQGVRQYF. CDR3 nucleotide sequence: TGTGCCAGCAGATCCGGACAGGGGGTCCGGCAGTACTTC.

This clonotype occurred a few times. V usage is TRBV30 and J usage is TRBJ2-7; the match to TRBD2 covers 8 bases. This CDR3 comprises 13 residues. The V and J ends lost 1 base and 9 bases, in that order; junction bases with no gene match: 8. Per the germline V gene, CDR1 is GTSNPN and CDR2 is SVGIG (reference sequence). In nucleotides, the CDR3 is TGTGCCTGGAGTGAACTAGCGGCAGCCGGGCAGTACTTC. It encodes CAWSELAAAGQYF.

At least ten counts were recorded for this clonotype. The gene calls are TRBV27 and TRBJ2-2, with TRBD2 matching 8 bases. CDR1 MNHEY and CDR2 SMNVEV come from the germline V gene (reference sequence). The CDR3 loop spans 14 amino acids. V gave up 6 bases and J gave up 7 bases; unmatched junction bases: 7. CDR3 sequence (DNA): TGTGCCAGCAGCGCCGGGGGGGTAGGCGGGGAGCTGTTTTTT. Its translation is CASSAGGVGGELFF.

The chain recombines TRBV7-2 with TRBJ2-7; 7 bases are shared with TRBD2. Germline V gives CDR1 SGHTA, CDR2 FQGNSA. The CDR3 runs 16 residues. The V and J ends lost 5 bases and 3 bases, in that order; junction bases with no gene match: 13. The CDR3 spells CASSAALASGVYEQYF. CDR3 sequence (DNA): TGTGCCAGCAGCGCCGCACTAGCGTCTGGGGTCTACGAGCAGTACTTC.

In this sample, this clonotype turned up a few times. This chain uses TRBV5-4 with TRBJ2-1, with D uncertain. CDR1 is SGHNT, CDR2 YYREEE, per germline (reference sequence). The V end lost 4 bases, the J end lost 0 bases, and 5 bases lay between the germline ends. This CDR3 has 13 amino acids. CDR3 coding DNA: TGTGCCAGCAGCCGATTCTCCTACAATGAGCAGTTCTTC. Its protein product is CASSRFSYNEQFF.

At least ten counts were recorded for this clonotype. The chain combines TRBV5-5 with TRBJ2-1; tentative D call: TRBD1 (6 bases). Per germline, CDR1 SGHKS and CDR2 YYEKEE (reference sequence). Trimming left V 4 bases short and J 0 bases short, with 29 bases between. The CDR3 spans 21 residues. CDR3 coding DNA: TGTGCCAGCAGCCCATGGGGTGGACAGAGGGGGTCCCTCCCCTCCTACAATGAGCAGTTCTTC. As protein: CASSPWGGQRGSLPSYNEQFF.

V gene TRBV12-3 or TRBV12-4 combines with J gene TRBJ2-1; D gene unclear. Trimming pared 5 bases from V and 7 bases from J, leaving 9 bases between. This CDR3 comprises 12 residues. The CDR3 here is CASSQSWNEQFF. CDR3 DNA sequence: TGTGCCAGCAGTCAATCATGGAATGAGCAGTTCTTC.

The J gene is TRBJ2-3, the V gene TRBV10-3; 9 nucleotides agree with TRBD2. Germline values: CDR1 ENHRY, CDR2 SYGVKD. V lost 6 bases and J lost 2; bases outside the gene matches: 3. There are 14 residues in the CDR3. The CDR3 is CAIRPGLATDTQYF. The CDR3 DNA follows: TGTGCCATCAGACCGGGACTAGCCACAGATACGCAGTATTTT.

A few counts support this clonotype. The rearrangement links TRBV20-1 to TRBJ2-7; D may be TRBD1 (5 bases). The germline CDR1 and CDR2 sequences are DFQATT and SNEGSKA (reference sequence). The length of the CDR3 is 14 residues. Trimming left V 6 bases short and J 2 bases short, with 17 bases between. For the CDR3, the DNA is TGCAGTGCCAGCAGGGTGGCGGCCGCCTACGAGCAGTACTTC. This translates into CSASRVAAAYEQYF.

This clonotype showed up just a few times. The CDR3, as DNA: TGTGCCAGCAGCTTATTAGGACAGGTCTATGGCTACACCTTC. Protein: CASSLLGQVYGYTF. The chain uses TRBV7-2 and TRBJ1-2, with 7 bases identical to TRBD1. CDR3 size: 14 residues. Trimming removed 2 bases from V and 4 bases from J; junction bases left unmatched: 4. Per germline, CDR1 SGHTA and CDR2 FQGNSA.

This chain joins TRBV20-1 and TRBJ2-5; D might be TRBD2 (6 bases). The length of the CDR3 is 19 residues. V lost 6 bases, J lost 1 base, and 30 bases lay in between. Germline assignment: CDR1 DFQATT and CDR2 SNEGSKA (reference sequence). The CDR3 spells CSATGMGGSTRGFQETQYF. For the CDR3, the DNA is TGCAGTGCCACCGGGATGGGGGGATCTACTCGGGGCTTCCAAGAGACCCAGTACTTC.

This clonotype was found a few times. The chain carries TRBV5-1 and TRBJ2-7; D is possibly TRBD2 (6 bases). There are 15 residues in the CDR3. From germline, CDR1 is SGHRS and CDR2 YFSETQ. V lost 4 bases, J lost 4 bases, and 18 bases lay in between. The CDR3 sequence: CASSRTGTFTYEQYF. For the CDR3, the DNA is TGCGCCAGCAGCCGAACCGGGACTTTCACGTACGAGCAGTACTTC.

The chain links TRBV6-5 to TRBJ1-1; no firm D call. Trimming stripped 4 bases from V and 0 bases from J, with 12 bases between. The CDR3 runs 15 residues. CDR1 and CDR2 from the germline V gene are MNHEY and SVGAGI. The CDR3 here is CASSLGRRLNTEAFF. The CDR3 nucleotides are TGTGCCAGCAGTTTAGGACGGAGATTGAACACTGAAGCTTTCTTT.

V and J are TRBV24-1 and TRBJ2-1; D might be TRBD2 (5 bases). The germline gives CDR1 KGHDR, CDR2 SFDVKD. The length of the CDR3 is 15 residues. V was pared by 0 bases and J by 8 bases, with 13 bases between. CDR3 region: CATSDLRRASDEQFF. As DNA, the CDR3 is TGTGCCACCAGTGATTTGCGGCGGGCCTCCGATGAGCAGTTCTTC.

This clonotype appeared a few times. This chain uses TRBV5-1 with TRBJ2-3; tentatively, D is TRBD1 (7 bases). This CDR3 contains 14 residues. Trimming pared 7 bases from V and 3 bases from J, leaving 15 bases between. The V gene's germline CDR1 is SGHRS and CDR2 YFSETQ. For the CDR3, the DNA is TGCGCCAGCGGGCCCCAGGGGGGAACAGATACGCAGTATTTT. Amino acid sequence: CASGPQGGTDTQYF.